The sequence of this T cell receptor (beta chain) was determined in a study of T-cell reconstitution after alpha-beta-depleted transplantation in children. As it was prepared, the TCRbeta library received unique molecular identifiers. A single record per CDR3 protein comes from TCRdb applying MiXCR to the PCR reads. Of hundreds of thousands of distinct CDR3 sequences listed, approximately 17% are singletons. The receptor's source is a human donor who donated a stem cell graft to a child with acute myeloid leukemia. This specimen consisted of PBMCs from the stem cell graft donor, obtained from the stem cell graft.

The CDR3 sequence is CASLTSGGGTYEQYF. As DNA, the CDR3 is TGTGCCAGCCTCACTTCGGGCGGGGGGACCTACGAGCAGTACTTC. This sequence joins TRBV2 and TRBJ2-7; TRBD2 aligns across 8 bases. The CDR3 contains 15 residues. V shed 8 bases, J shed 2 bases, and the junction held 11 bases outside the gene matches. Germline CDR1 and CDR2: SNHLY and FYNNEI.